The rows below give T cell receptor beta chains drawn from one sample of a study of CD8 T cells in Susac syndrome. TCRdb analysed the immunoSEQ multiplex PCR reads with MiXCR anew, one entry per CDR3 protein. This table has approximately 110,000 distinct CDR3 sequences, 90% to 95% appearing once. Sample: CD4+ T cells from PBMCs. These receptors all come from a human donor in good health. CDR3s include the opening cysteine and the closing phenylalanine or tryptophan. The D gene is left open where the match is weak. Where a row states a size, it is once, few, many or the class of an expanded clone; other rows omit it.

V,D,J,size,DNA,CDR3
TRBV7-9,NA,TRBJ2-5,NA,TGTGCCAGCAGCCGGACCGGGATGGGAGAGACCCAGTACTTC,CASSRTGMGETQYF
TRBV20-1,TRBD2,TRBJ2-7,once,TGCAGTGCTATCAAAGGGACTAGCGGGACCTACGAGCAGTACTTC,CSAIKGTSGTYEQYF
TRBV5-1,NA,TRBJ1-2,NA,TGCGCCAGCAGCTATAGGTCTGGCGGCTACACCTTC,CASSYRSGGYTF
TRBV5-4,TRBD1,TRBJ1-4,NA,TGTGCCAGCAGCCTTGACAGGGTTAATGAAAAACTGTTTTTT,CASSLDRVNEKLFF
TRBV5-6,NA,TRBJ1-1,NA,TGTGCCAGCCAACCAGGGACTTTGAACACTGAAGCTTTCTTT,CASQPGTLNTEAFF
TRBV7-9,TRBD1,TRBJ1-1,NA,TGTGCCAGCAGTTTACCGGGACAGGGGGCGAACACTGAAGCTTTCTTT,CASSLPGQGANTEAFF
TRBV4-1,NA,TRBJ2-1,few,TGCGCCAGCAGCCCCTGGGTGGGTACCAACAATGAGCAGTTCTTC,CASSPWVGTNNEQFF
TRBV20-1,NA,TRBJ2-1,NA,TGCAGTGCCGCGGAAAGTTTCGATGAGCAGTTCTTC,CSAAESFDEQFF
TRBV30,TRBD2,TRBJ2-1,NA,TGTGCCGGACGGGGGCGGGAGGGCTACAATGAGCAGTTCTTC,CAGRGREGYNEQFF
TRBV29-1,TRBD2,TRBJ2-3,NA,TGCAGCGTTGTGCTAGCGGGTAGCACAGATACGCAGTATTTT,CSVVLAGSTDTQYF
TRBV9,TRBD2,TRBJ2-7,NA,TGTGCCAGCAGCATGGGACTAGCGGGAGAAGAGCAGTACTTC,CASSMGLAGEEQYF
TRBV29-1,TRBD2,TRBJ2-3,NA,TGCAGCGTTGTAGGGACTAGCGTGGGAGATACGCAGTATTTT,CSVVGTSVGDTQYF
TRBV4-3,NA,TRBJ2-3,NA,TGCGCCAGCAGCGAGCGCAGGAATACGCAGTATTTT,CASSERRNTQYF
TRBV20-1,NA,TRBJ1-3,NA,TGCAGTGCTCACGGGCGGAACACCATATATTTT,CSAHGRNTIYF
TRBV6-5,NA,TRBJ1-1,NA,TGTGCCAGCAGTTACAATGGAAGGCAGGGGAGTGACACTGAAGCTTTCTTT,CASSYNGRQGSDTEAFF
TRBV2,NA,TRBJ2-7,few,TGTGCCAGCAGTGACAACACGGCCCGGGGAGAGCAGTACTTC,CASSDNTARGEQYF
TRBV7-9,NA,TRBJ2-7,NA,TGTGCCAGCAGCCCGGCTACAGGGATCCACGAGCAGTACTTC,CASSPATGIHEQYF
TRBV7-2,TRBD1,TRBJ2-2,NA,TGTGCCAGCAGCTTAAGACAGGGGGCCGGGGAGCTGTTTTTT,CASSLRQGAGELFF
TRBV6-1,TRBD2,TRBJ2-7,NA,TGTGCCAGCAGCCCCCCTTCGACTAGCGGAGGCGTAAAGCAGTACTTC,CASSPPSTSGGVKQYF
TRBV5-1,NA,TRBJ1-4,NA,TGCGCCAGCAGCTTTGGAGGAACTTCGGGTAATGAAAAACTGTTTTTT,CASSFGGTSGNEKLFF
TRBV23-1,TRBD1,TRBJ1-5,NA,TGCGCCAGCAGTCAATCGGGACAGGGGGCAGGAGGTCAGCCCCAGCATTTT,CASSQSGQGAGGQPQHF
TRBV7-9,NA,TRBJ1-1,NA,TGTGCCAGCAGCTTAGGCTACAGTAATTTGAACACTGAAGCTTTCTTT,CASSLGYSNLNTEAFF
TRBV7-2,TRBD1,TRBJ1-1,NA,TGTGCCAGCAGACGCGGACAGGGCGTCACTGAAGCTTTCTTT,CASRRGQGVTEAFF
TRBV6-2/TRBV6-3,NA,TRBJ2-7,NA,TGTGCCAGCAGTTACTCGAGGCAGCTCTACGAGCAGTACTTC,CASSYSRQLYEQYF
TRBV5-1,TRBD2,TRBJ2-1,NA,TGCGCCAGCAGTCGGACCGGGACTAGCGGGAGACATGAGCAGTTCTTC,CASSRTGTSGRHEQFF
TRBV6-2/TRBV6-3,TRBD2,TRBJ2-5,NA,TGTGCCAGCAGTTACCAGCGGGAGTTTGCGGAGACCCAGTACTTC,CASSYQREFAETQYF
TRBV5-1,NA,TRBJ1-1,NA,TGCGCCAGCAGCCAGCAGCAATGGGGCAGATCTGAAGCTTTCTTT,CASSQQQWGRSEAFF
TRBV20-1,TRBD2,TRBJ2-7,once,TGCAGTGCTCGAAGGGGACTAGCGGGAGCATACGAGCAGTACTTC,CSARRGLAGAYEQYF
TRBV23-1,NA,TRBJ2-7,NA,TGCGCCAGCGGACGGGCGTCAGAGGGGCTATGCGAGCAGTACTTC,CASGRASEGLCEQYF
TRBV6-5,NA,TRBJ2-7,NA,TGTGCCAGCACCCCCTCCGGGACAAGCTCCTACGAGCAGTACTTC,CASTPSGTSSYEQYF
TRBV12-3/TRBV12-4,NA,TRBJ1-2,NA,TGTGCCAGCAGGTCCAGGGACATGGGCTACACCTTC,CASRSRDMGYTF
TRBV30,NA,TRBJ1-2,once,TGTGCCTGGAGGATCAGAAGGATTACCCATGGCTACACCTTC,CAWRIRRITHGYTF
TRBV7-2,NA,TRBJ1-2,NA,TGTGCCAGCAGCGGTGACACAGTGAATGGCTACACCTTC,CASSGDTVNGYTF
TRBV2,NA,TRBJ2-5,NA,TGTGCCAGCAGAACCCAGGGGCCAGCGGCAGAGACCCAGTACTTC,CASRTQGPAAETQYF
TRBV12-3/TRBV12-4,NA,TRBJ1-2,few,TGTGCCAGCAGTCGTCGACAGAACTATGGCTACACCTTC,CASSRRQNYGYTF
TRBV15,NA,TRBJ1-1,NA,TGTGCCACCAGCAGGTTAACGATGAACACTGAAGCTTTCTTT,CATSRLTMNTEAFF
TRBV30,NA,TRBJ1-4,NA,TGTGCCTGGAGTGCGCCTCAGGAGATTAATGAAAAACTGTTTTTT,CAWSAPQEINEKLFF
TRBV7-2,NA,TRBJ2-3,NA,TGTGCCAGCAGCTTGAGGATTGGAGATACGCAGTATTTT,CASSLRIGDTQYF
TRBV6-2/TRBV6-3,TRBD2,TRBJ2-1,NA,TGTGCCAGCAGTTTAGCTAGCGGAGTCTACAATGAGCAGTTCTTC,CASSLASGVYNEQFF
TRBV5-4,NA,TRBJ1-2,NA,TGTGCCAGCAGCTCCCCAGCGGGAGGGGAATTATACGGCTACACCTTC,CASSSPAGGELYGYTF
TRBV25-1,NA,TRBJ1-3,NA,TGTGCCAGCAGACCCTCAGTTTTACGCGGAAACACCATATATTTT,CASRPSVLRGNTIYF
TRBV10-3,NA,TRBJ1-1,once,TGTGCCATCAGCGATTCTCCAGGGGCCGCGCGCACTGAAGCTTTCTTT,CAISDSPGAARTEAFF
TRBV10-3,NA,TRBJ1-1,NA,TGTGCCATCAAAGGACACCAGAACACTGAAGCTTTCTTT,CAIKGHQNTEAFF
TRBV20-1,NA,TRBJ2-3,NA,TGCAGTGCTAGAGGGGAGGACCTGACAGATACGCAGTATTTT,CSARGEDLTDTQYF
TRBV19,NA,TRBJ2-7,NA,TGTGCCAGTAGGGCGGGCGCAACCTACGAGCAGTACTTC,CASRAGATYEQYF
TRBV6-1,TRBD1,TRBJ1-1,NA,TGTGCCAGCAGTGCGGACAGGAGGACTGAAGCTTTCTTT,CASSADRRTEAFF
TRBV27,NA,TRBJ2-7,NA,TGTGCCAGCATTCATATGGCCGGGACAAGGGCCTACGAGCAGTACTTC,CASIHMAGTRAYEQYF
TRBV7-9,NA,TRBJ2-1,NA,TGTGCCAGCAGCTTACTGGACGGATACAATGAGCAGTTCTTC,CASSLLDGYNEQFF
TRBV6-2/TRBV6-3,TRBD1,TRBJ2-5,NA,TGTGCCAGCAGTTCCCGGACAGGTTCGGGGAATAAAGAGACCCAGTACTTC,CASSSRTGSGNKETQYF
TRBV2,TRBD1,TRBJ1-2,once,TGTGCCAGCAGTGAGGGCAGGGGGGATTATGGCTACACCTTC,CASSEGRGDYGYTF
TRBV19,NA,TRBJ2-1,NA,TGTGCCAGTACTCCCCTCGACAACAATGAGCAGTTCTTC,CASTPLDNNEQFF
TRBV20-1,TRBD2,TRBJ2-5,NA,TGCAGTGCTAGAGCCCCAGCGGGAGCGGAGACCCAGTACTTC,CSARAPAGAETQYF
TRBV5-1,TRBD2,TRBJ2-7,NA,TGCGCCAGCAGCTTGACCATAGCGGGAGGGGAGTCCTACGAGCAGTACTTC,CASSLTIAGGESYEQYF
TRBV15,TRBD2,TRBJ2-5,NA,TGTGCCACCAGGCCGGGACTAGCGGGAGGAAGGCAAGAGACCCAGTACTTC,CATRPGLAGGRQETQYF